The 5 T cell receptor beta chains reported below all come from one sample, sequenced in a study of T-cell reconstitution after alpha-beta-depleted transplantation in children. Unique molecular identifiers were used in preparing the TCRbeta library. One entry per CDR3 protein, called by TCRdb with MiXCR from the PCR reads. The table has fewer than 400,000 distinct CDR3 sequences, around 21% seen once. The sequencing used PBMCs from the stem cell graft donor, collected from the stem cell graft. The receptors here all came from a human donor who donated a stem cell graft to a child with acute myeloid leukemia.

This sequence joins TRBV14 and TRBJ2-1, with D unclear. The V gene's germline CDR1 is SGHDN and CDR2 FVKESK. This CDR3 is built from 13 residues. Trimming shortened V by 8 bases and J by 4 bases, and 12 bases separated the two germline ends. The CDR3 coding sequence is TGTGCCAGCGGGGATGCCCGGTACAATGAGCAGTTCTTC. Residues: CASGDARYNEQFF.

In this sample, this clonotype turned up a few times. CDR3 residues: CSARRQSLYFSGANVLTF. The CDR3 DNA is TGCAGTGCTAGGCGACAGAGCTTATACTTCTCTGGGGCCAACGTCCTGACTTTC. The chain joins TRBV20-1 to TRBJ2-6, with D maybe TRBD1 (5 bases). V was cut by 3 bases and J by 0 bases, with 18 bases left in between. Germline V gene lookup returns CDR1 DFQATT and CDR2 SNEGSKA (reference sequence). CDR3 length: 18 amino acids.

This chain connects TRBV20-1 to TRBJ2-2, with 9 positions matching TRBD2. From germline, CDR1 is DFQATT and CDR2 SNEGSKA (reference sequence). V shed 4 bases and J 4 bases; nucleotides not matched to a gene: 7. This CDR3 spans 15 amino acids. CDR3 nucleotides: TGCAGTGCTACCGCGGGAGGGCCTGTCACCGGGGAGCTGTTTTTT. As protein: CSATAGGPVTGELFF.

In this sample, this clonotype turned up a few times. This chain links TRBV2 with TRBJ2-7; tentative D call: TRBD1 (8 bases). CDR1 and CDR2 from the germline V gene are SNHLY and FYNNEI. The CDR3 covers 14 residues. The V and J ends lost 8 bases and 6 bases respectively, with 20 bases between them. CDR3 protein: CASRGMTGEGEQYF. In nucleotides, the CDR3 is TGTGCCAGCCGTGGCATGACAGGGGAGGGCGAGCAGTACTTC. The full variable domain, in which reference TRBV2 and TRBJ2-7 provide the parts outside the CDR3, is EPEVTQTPSHQVTQMGQEVILRCVPISNHLYFYWYRQILGQKVEFLVSFYNNEISEKSEIFDDQFSVERPDGSNFTLKIRSTKLEDSAMYFCASRGMTGEGEQYFGPGTRLTVT.

Many counts were recorded for this clonotype. J is TRBJ1-1 and V is TRBV29-1; possible D gene TRBD1, 5 bases. Per germline, CDR1 SQVTM and CDR2 ANQGSEA. CDR3 length: 12 amino acids. The CDR3 loop is CYARGLGTEAFF. In nucleotides, the CDR3 is TGCTACGCTAGGGGTTTGGGCACTGAAGCTTTCTTT. Variable domain in full (rest from reference TRBV29-1 and TRBJ1-1): SAVISQKPSRDICQRGTSLTIQCQVDSQVTMMFWYRQQPGQSLTLIATANQGSEATYESGFVIDKFPISRPNLTFSTLTVSNMSPEDSSIYLCYARGLGTEAFFGQGTRLTVV.